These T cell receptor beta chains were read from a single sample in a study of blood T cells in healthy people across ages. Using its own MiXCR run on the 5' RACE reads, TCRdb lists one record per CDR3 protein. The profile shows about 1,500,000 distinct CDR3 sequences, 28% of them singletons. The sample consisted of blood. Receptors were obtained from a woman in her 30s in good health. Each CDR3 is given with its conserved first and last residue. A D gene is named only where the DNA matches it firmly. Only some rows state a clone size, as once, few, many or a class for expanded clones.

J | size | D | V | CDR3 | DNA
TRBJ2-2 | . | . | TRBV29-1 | CSVSPTANTGELFF | TGCAGCGTTAGTCCCACAGCGAACACCGGGGAGCTGTTTTTT
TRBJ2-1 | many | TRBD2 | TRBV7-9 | CASSYPGLAVNEQFF | TGTGCCAGCAGCTACCCGGGACTAGCGGTCAATGAGCAGTTCTTC
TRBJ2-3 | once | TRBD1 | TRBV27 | CATHRGRGTGTQYF | TGTGCCACCCACAGGGGGCGGGGGACAGGTACGCAGTATTTT
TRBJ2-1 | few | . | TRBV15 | CATSGDRDSSIYNEQFF | TGTGCCACCAGTGGAGACCGGGACTCCTCGATATACAATGAGCAGTTCTTC
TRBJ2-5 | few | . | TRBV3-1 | CASSLSLATQETQYF | TGTGCCAGCAGCCTATCGTTAGCAACTCAAGAGACCCAGTACTTC
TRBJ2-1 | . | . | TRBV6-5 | CASSYSGSYEQFF | TGTGCCAGCAGTTATAGTGGTTCCTACGAGCAGTTCTTC
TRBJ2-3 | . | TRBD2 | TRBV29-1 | CSVAGTSGVTDTQYF | TGCAGCGTCGCCGGGACTAGCGGGGTCACAGATACGCAGTATTTT
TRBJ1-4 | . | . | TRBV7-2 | CASSQGWSEKRFF | TGTGCCAGCAGCCAGGGGTGGTCCGAAAAACGGTTTTTT
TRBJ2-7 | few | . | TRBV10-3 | CAISESAGAYEQYF | TGTGCCATCAGTGAAAGTGCAGGGGCTTACGAGCAGTACTTC
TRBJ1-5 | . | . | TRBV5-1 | CASSGDGSRPQHF | TGCGCCAGCAGCGGGGACGGGAGTCGGCCCCAGCATTTT
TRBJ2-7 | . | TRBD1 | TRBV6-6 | CASSRTLTGNEQYF | TGTGCCAGCAGCCGGACACTGACAGGGAACGAGCAGTACTTC
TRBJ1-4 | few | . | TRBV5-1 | CASSLGRDGTNEKLFF | TGCGCCAGCAGCCTCGGACGGGACGGAACTAATGAAAAACTGTTTTTT
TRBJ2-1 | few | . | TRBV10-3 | CAIRGRTKDRDEQFF | TGTGCCATCAGGGGGCGGACGAAGGACCGCGATGAGCAGTTCTTC
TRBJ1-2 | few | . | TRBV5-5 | CASSGLGAVTYGYTF | TGTGCCAGCAGCGGCCTCGGCGCGGTCACATATGGCTACACCTTC
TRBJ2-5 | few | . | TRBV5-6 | CASSLGLVLQETQYF | TGTGCCAGCAGCTTGGGGCTAGTCCTCCAAGAGACCCAGTACTTC
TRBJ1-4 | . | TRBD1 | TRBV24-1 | CATSDSRGGQGDF | TGTGCCACCAGTGATTCCCGCGGCGGACAGGGGGATTTT
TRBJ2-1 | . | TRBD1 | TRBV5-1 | CASSPRQGESYNEQFF | TGCGCCAGCAGCCCGCGCCAGGGGGAATCCTACAATGAGCAGTTCTTC
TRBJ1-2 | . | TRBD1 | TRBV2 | CASSEDGTGIYGYTF | TGTGCCAGCAGTGAAGATGGGACAGGGATCTATGGCTACACCTTC
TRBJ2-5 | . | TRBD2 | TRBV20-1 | CSAPRLAGSAETQYF | TGCAGTGCCCCGAGACTAGCGGGGTCGGCAGAGACCCAGTACTTC
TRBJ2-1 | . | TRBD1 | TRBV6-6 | CASSYSGQGAHEQFF | TGTGCCAGCAGTTATTCGGGACAGGGGGCCCATGAGCAGTTCTTC
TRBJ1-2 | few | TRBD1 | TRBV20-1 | CSATDRPLYGYTF | TGCAGTGCTACGGACAGGCCCCTTTATGGCTACACCTTC
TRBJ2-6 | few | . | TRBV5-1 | CSKSGAGANVLTF | TGCTCAAAGTCGGGGGCTGGGGCCAACGTCCTGACTTTC
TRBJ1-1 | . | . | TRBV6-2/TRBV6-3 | CASTTGAVSEAFF | TGTGCCAGCACTACGGGGGCAGTTTCTGAAGCTTTCTTT
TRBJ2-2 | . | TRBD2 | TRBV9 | CASSDPGLAGYTGELFF | TGTGCCAGCAGCGACCCCGGCCTAGCGGGTTACACCGGGGAGCTGTTTTTT
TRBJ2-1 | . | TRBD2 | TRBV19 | CASSAWTSGSHEQFF | TGTGCCAGTAGTGCGTGGACTAGCGGGAGCCATGAGCAGTTCTTC
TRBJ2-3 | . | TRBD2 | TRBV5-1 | CASSLGLAGGTADTQYF | TGCGCCAGCAGCCTGGGACTAGCGGGAGGGACAGCAGATACGCAGTATTTT
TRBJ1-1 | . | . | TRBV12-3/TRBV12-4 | CASGIRQMNTEAFF | TGTGCCAGCGGGATTAGACAAATGAACACTGAAGCTTTCTTT
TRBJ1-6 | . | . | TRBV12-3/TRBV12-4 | CASSLLSQNSPLHF | TGTGCCAGCAGTCTCCTTTCCCAAAATTCACCCCTCCACTTT
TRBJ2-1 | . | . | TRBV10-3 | CAISAGVYNEQFF | TGTGCCATCAGTGCGGGAGTCTACAATGAGCAGTTCTTC
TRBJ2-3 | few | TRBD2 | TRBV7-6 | CASSLDPTSGGSDTQYF | TGTGCCAGCAGCTTAGACCCCACTAGCGGGGGTTCAGATACGCAGTATTTT
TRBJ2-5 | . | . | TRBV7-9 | CASTLITGGAETQYF | TGTGCCAGCACCCTTATTACCGGTGGTGCTGAGACCCAGTACTTC
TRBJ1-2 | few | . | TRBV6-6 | CASSYNRGEANYGYTF | TGTGCCAGCAGTTACAACCGGGGGGAGGCAAACTATGGCTACACCTTC
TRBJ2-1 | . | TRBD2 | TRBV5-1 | CASRGSRGSGGIRNNEQFF | TGCGCCAGCAGGGGATCCAGGGGTAGCGGGGGCATCAGGAACAATGAGCAGTTCTTC
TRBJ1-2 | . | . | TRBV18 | CASSPLGARDHGYTF | TGTGCCAGCTCACCGCTGGGGGCGAGGGACCATGGCTACACCTTC
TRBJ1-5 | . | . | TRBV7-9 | CASSLGDGRDHQPQHF | TGTGCCAGCAGCTTAGGAGACGGCCGGGACCATCAGCCCCAGCATTTT
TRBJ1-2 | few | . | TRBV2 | CASSAGGGGSYTF | TGTGCCAGCAGTGCCGGCGGGGGCGGAAGCTACACCTTC
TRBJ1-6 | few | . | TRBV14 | CASSQAAGANSPLHF | TGTGCCAGCAGCCAAGCAGCAGGGGCCAATTCACCCCTCCACTTT
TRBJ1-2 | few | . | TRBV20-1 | CSAHSGEYGYTF | TGCAGTGCTCATTCGGGGGAGTATGGCTACACCTTC
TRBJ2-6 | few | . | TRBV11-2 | CASSTGFGVSGANVLTF | TGTGCCAGCAGCACAGGGTTTGGGGTCTCTGGGGCCAACGTCCTGACTTTC
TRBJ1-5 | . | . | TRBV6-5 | CASSYSVRSVPQHF | TGTGCCAGCAGTTACTCCGTAAGATCTGTGCCCCAGCATTTT
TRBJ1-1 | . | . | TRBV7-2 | CAGSKSPTEGEAFF | TGTGCCGGCAGTAAGAGCCCTACCGAGGGGGAAGCTTTCTTT
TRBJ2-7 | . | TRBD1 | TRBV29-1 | CSVDSGQGPSYEQYF | TGCAGCGTTGATTCCGGACAGGGGCCCTCCTACGAGCAGTACTTC
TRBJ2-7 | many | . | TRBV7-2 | CASSSMTGSYEQYF | TGTGCCAGCAGCTCAATGACGGGCTCCTACGAGCAGTACTTC
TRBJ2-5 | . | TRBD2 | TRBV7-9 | CTSSLAGPPGGEQYF | TGTACCAGCAGCTTAGCGGGACCTCCTGGAGGAGAGCAGTACTTC
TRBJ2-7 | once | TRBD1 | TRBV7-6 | CASSPGRDRAREQYF | TGTGCCAGCAGCCCAGGACGGGACAGGGCTAGGGAGCAGTACTTC
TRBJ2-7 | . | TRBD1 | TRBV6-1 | CASKQGAVSYEQYF | TGTGCCAGCAAACAGGGGGCGGTCAGCTACGAGCAGTACTTC
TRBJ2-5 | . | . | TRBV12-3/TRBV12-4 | CASSRTVLETQYF | TGTGCCAGCAGTCGGACAGTCCTGGAGACCCAGTACTTC
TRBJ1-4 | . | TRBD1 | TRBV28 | CASSPGSGQRREKLFF | TGTGCCAGCAGCCCCGGGTCGGGACAGCGAAGGGAAAAACTGTTTTTT
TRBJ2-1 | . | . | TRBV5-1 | CASSFGSGDEQFF | TGCGCCAGCAGCTTTGGATCGGGCGATGAGCAGTTCTTC
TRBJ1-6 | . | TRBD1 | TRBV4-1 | CASSQDLGQRLGALHF | TGCGCCAGCAGCCAAGATTTGGGACAGCGGCTGGGGGCCCTCCACTTT
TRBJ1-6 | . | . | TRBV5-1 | CARIQLSPLHF | TGCGCCAGGATACAGCTTTCACCCCTCCACTTT
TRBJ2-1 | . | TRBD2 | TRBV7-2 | CVSSSLREGLAKNIQFF | TGTGTCAGCAGCTCCCTCAGGGAGGGCTTGGCCAAAAACATTCAGTTCTTC
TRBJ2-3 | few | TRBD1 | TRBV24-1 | CATSDSNTGTEAIDTQYF | TGTGCCACCAGTGATTCCAACACCGGGACAGAGGCCATAGATACGCAGTATTTT
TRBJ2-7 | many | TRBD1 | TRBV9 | CASSGTGNDEQYF | TGTGCCAGCAGCGGGACAGGGAACGACGAGCAGTACTTC